The source of this T cell receptor beta chain is a study of molecular identifiers for immune sequencing clone quantification. This clonotype was observed many times. The antigen is undetermined. General study findings and limits: Over 98% of effector molecules, yet under 1% of naive-cell molecules, were held by clones above 20 RNA copies.

The CDR3 is made up of 13 amino acids. V lost 2 bases and J 4 bases, leaving 8 bases between the germline ends. The germline V gene has CDR1 MNHEY and CDR2 SVGEGT. The naive CD8 libraries originated from between 20,000 and 1,000,000 sorted cells and drew on 10%, 30% or 50% RNA. Sorting recovered naive CD8 T cells on a CD8+CD4-CCR7+CD45RA+ profile. Via MiXCR, TCRdb re-called the PCR reads, giving one row per CDR3 protein. The data contain about 630,000 distinct CDR3 sequences, 25% of them singletons. The sequence was collected from a human donor in good health. Some libraries in this study had Jurkat cell RNA spiked in. V usage is TRBV6-2 or TRBV6-3 and J usage is TRBJ1-1; D gene uncertain. Sequenced input: naive CD8+ T cells from blood, with Jurkat cell RNA spiked in. Specified subset: FACS-sorted CD8+CD4-CCR7+CD45RA+ naive T cells. The CDR3 DNA follows: TGTGCCAGCAGTTACGGGTACGGCACTGAAGCTTTCTTT. The encoded protein is CASSYGYGTEAFF.